A single T cell receptor (beta chain) is shown here with its context. This entry is derived from a study of blood T cell repertoires in COVID-19. Study-wide background: From T cells, B-cell-depleted T cells, or PBMCs came the material, which was cDNA or gDNA.

Only in-frame clones appear in the TCRdb table, and some are missing; sequencing was by immunoSEQ multiplex PCR. The sample lists about 73,000 clones, 65% to 90% occurring once. Trimming left V 7 bases short and J 2 bases short, with 10 bases between. Germline lookup yields CDR1 SGHTA and CDR2 FQGNSA. The CDR3 sequence is 13 residues long. The rearrangement joins TRBV7-2 to TRBJ2-3; the D is unclear. The receptor's source is a woman aged 60-75 years with acute or convalescent COVID-19. The sequencing sample was made of peripheral blood. CDR3 sequence: CASTVFSTDTQYF. CDR3 bases: TGTGCCAGCACGGTTTTTTCCACAGATACGCAGTATTTT.